These 32 T cell receptor beta chains came from one sample sequenced in a study of CD8 T cells in ankylosing spondylitis. TCRdb redid the calling of the 5' RACE reads with MiXCR, one entry per CDR3 protein. This repertoire shows 240,000 or so distinct CDR3 sequences, around a tenth found once; its top ten account for 6% to 8.5%. Sequences were obtained from blood, either unsorted or a sorted T cell fraction (not recorded which). These receptors originate from a male donor with ankylosing spondylitis or in good health (not recorded which).

J is TRBJ1-3 and V is TRBV29-1, with D uncertain. The germline V and J ends were trimmed by 8 bases and 0 bases, with 8 bases remaining between them. From germline, CDR1 is SQVTM and CDR2 ANQGSEA. This CDR3 spans 12 amino acids. CDR3 DNA: TGCAGCATGCAGAGCTCTGGAAACACCATATATTTT. The encoded protein is CSMQSSGNTIYF.

This clonotype was observed at least ten times. J is TRBJ2-5 and V is TRBV20-1; the D gene could be TRBD1 or TRBD2 (5 bases each). Trimming cost V 5 bases and J 5 bases, with 15 bases left between them. Germline V gene lookup returns CDR1 DFQATT and CDR2 SNEGSKA (reference sequence). The CDR3 is made up of 13 amino acids. The CDR3 sequence is CSAQSGARETQYF. CDR3 nucleotide sequence: TGCAGTGCTCAGTCCGGGGCCCGCGAGACCCAGTACTTC.

This clonotype was picked up many times. The gene calls are TRBV20-1 and TRBJ2-7; D possibly corresponds to TRBD2 (6 bases). This CDR3 spans 15 amino acids. Germline assignment: CDR1 DFQATT and CDR2 SNEGSKA (reference sequence). Trimming cost V 6 bases and J 0 bases, with 18 bases left between them. This CDR3 is CSALEVAGSSYEQYF. The CDR3 nucleotides are TGCAGTGCCTTGGAGGTAGCCGGGAGCTCCTACGAGCAGTACTTC.

This clonotype was seen ten or more times. CDR3 sequence: CASRAGGSTTEAFF. CDR3 coding DNA: TGCGCCAGCAGAGCAGGGGGAAGCACCACTGAAGCTTTCTTT. The chain links TRBV5-1 to TRBJ1-1, with 7 positions matching TRBD1. Germline V gene lookup returns CDR1 SGHRS and CDR2 YFSETQ. The CDR3 spans 14 residues. V was clipped by 5 bases and J by 4 bases; unmatched bases: 8.

The V and J genes are TRBV7-9 and TRBJ2-7; 7 bases align to TRBD2. The CDR3 sequence is 15 residues long. CDR1 and CDR2 from the germline V gene are SEHNR and FQNEAQ (reference sequence). The junction had 10 bases not matched to a gene; V was cut back by 6 bases and J by 2 bases. The chain's CDR3 is CASRDSSSGTYEQYF. The DNA of the CDR3 is TGTGCCAGCAGAGACAGTTCTAGCGGTACCTACGAGCAGTACTTC. Together with reference TRBV7-9 and TRBJ2-7, the CDR3 gives the full variable domain: DTGVSQNPRHKITKRGQNVTFRCDPISEHNRLYWYRQTLGQGPEFLTYFQNEAQLEKSRLLSDRFSAERPKGSFSTLEIQRTEQGDSAMYLCASRDSSSGTYEQYFGPGTRLTVT.

At least ten counts were recorded for this clonotype. V is TRBV5-1 and J is TRBJ2-7; possible D gene TRBD1, 6 bases. The length of the CDR3 is 15 residues. V was clipped by 0 bases and J by 3 bases, with 13 bases between them. CDR1 is SGHRS, CDR2 YFSETQ, per germline. CDR3 amino acids: CASSLGTAPDYEQYF. CDR3 coding DNA: TGCGCCAGCAGCTTGGGGACAGCTCCTGACTACGAGCAGTACTTC.

This clonotype was picked up many times. The chain combines TRBV25-1 with TRBJ2-3; D is uncertain. V lost 4 bases and J 0 bases, leaving 11 bases between the germline ends. Germline CDR1 is MGHDK and CDR2 is SYGVNS. This CDR3 has 15 residues. This CDR3 reads CASSGVKGSTDTQYF. The CDR3 region has the DNA TGTGCCAGCAGTGGAGTCAAGGGTAGCACAGATACGCAGTATTTT.

In this sample, this clonotype turned up a few times. The CDR3: CAISGISGGPAYNEQFF. The CDR3 coding sequence is TGTGCCATCAGCGGAATCTCTGGCGGGCCGGCCTACAATGAGCAGTTCTTC. The chain carries TRBV10-3 and TRBJ2-1; D may be TRBD2 (5 bases). The CDR3 runs to 17 residues. V was trimmed by 6 bases and J by 2 bases, leaving 20 bases between them. Germline assignment: CDR1 ENHRY and CDR2 SYGVKD.

This clonotype showed up many times. CDR3 in DNA: TGCAGTGCTAGAGTCGGCGGGGGGGCCGGGTCCTACAATGAGCAGTTCTTC. As protein: CSARVGGGAGSYNEQFF. The chain employs TRBV20-1 and TRBJ2-1; TRBD2 matches at 9 bases. Trimming removed 1 base from V and 1 base from J; junction bases left unmatched: 8. CDR3 length equals 17 residues. Germline CDR1 is DFQATT and CDR2 is SNEGSKA (reference sequence).

This clonotype was recorded many times. The CDR3 coding sequence is TGTGCCACCAGTGCATCCACAGGGGGCTTAGATCAGCCCCAGCATTTT. Amino acid sequence: CATSASTGGLDQPQHF. V usage is TRBV24-1 and J usage is TRBJ1-5, with 9 bases aligning to TRBD1. CDR1 and CDR2 from the germline V gene are KGHDR and SFDVKD. Unmatched junction bases numbered 9, after V lost 5 bases and J lost 5 bases. The CDR3 is 16 residues long.

This clonotype was observed at least ten times. V gene TRBV20-1 combines with J gene TRBJ2-2, with 12 bases matching TRBD2. The junction had 14 bases not matched to a gene; V was cut back by 6 bases and J by 6 bases. The CDR3 has 17 amino acids. In germline, CDR1 is DFQATT, CDR2 SNEGSKA (reference sequence). In DNA, the CDR3 is TGCAGTGCCGATCGGACTAGCGGGACTTCGGGGGCCGGGGAGCTGTTTTTT. Protein: CSADRTSGTSGAGELFF.

The chain links TRBV19 to TRBJ2-6; 7 bases line up with TRBD1. CDR3 size: 13 residues. Germline loops: CDR1 LNHDA, CDR2 SQIVND (reference sequence). V shed 5 bases, J shed 13 bases, and the junction held 8 bases outside the gene matches. Here the CDR3 DNA reads TGTGCCAGTAGTTCGACGACAGGGCTAGTCCTGACTTTC. This codes for CASSSTTGLVLTF. Looking up the rest from reference TRBV19 and TRBJ2-6 gives the full variable domain: DGGITQSPKYLFRKEGQNVTLSCEQNLNHDAMYWYRQDPGQGLRLIYYSQIVNDFQKGDIAEGYSVSREKKESFPLTVTSAQKNPTAFYLCASSSTTGLVLTFGAGSRLTVL.

In its sample, this clonotype was seen many times. The V and J genes are TRBV20-1 and TRBJ2-5; the D gene is possibly TRBD2 (5 bases). With 6 bases removed from V and 5 bases from J, the gap between germline ends came to 16 bases. Per germline, CDR1 DFQATT and CDR2 SNEGSKA (reference sequence). The CDR3 covers 13 residues. The CDR3 reads CSALGGSRETQYF. The CDR3 region has the DNA TGCAGTGCCTTAGGAGGATCCAGGGAGACCCAGTACTTC.

This clonotype was counted at least ten times. The chain joins TRBV3-1 to TRBJ1-5, with TRBD1 identical over 7 bases. Germline CDR1 and CDR2: LGHDT and YNNKEL (reference sequence). V was pared by 0 bases and J by 2 bases, with 10 bases of the junction left unmatched. CDR3 length equals 18 residues. CDR3 loop: CASSQESYLGQGNQPQHF. In DNA form, the CDR3 reads TGTGCCAGCAGCCAAGAGAGCTACCTCGGACAGGGCAATCAGCCCCAGCATTTT.

This clonotype was seen many times. The rearrangement joins TRBV5-1 to TRBJ2-2; 8 bases agree with TRBD1. Germline CDR1 and CDR2: SGHRS and YFSETQ. This CDR3 comprises 15 residues. Trimming took 1 base from V and 1 from J; bases not matched to a gene: 0. Here the CDR3 DNA reads TGCGCCAGCAGCTTGACAGGGGGGAACACCGGGGAGCTGTTTTTT. Its protein is CASSLTGGNTGELFF.

The rearrangement links TRBV9 to TRBJ2-3, with a possible D match to TRBD1 (6 bases). The CDR3 extends over 15 amino acids. Trimming took 0 bases from V and 3 from J, leaving 11 bases between them. The V gene's germline CDR1 is SGDLS and CDR2 YYNGEE. The CDR3 DNA reads TGTGCCAGCAGCGTAGGGACAGCGGTGACAGATACGCAGTATTTT. This codes for CASSVGTAVTDTQYF.

Ten or more counts support this clonotype. The J gene is TRBJ1-5, the V gene TRBV3-1; D is uncertain. Germline V CDR1 and CDR2: LGHDT, YNNKEL (reference sequence). V lost 0 bases and J lost 0, with 3 bases in between. The CDR3 consists of 14 residues. The DNA for the CDR3 is TGTGCCAGCAGCCAAGATCTTAGCAATCAGCCCCAGCATTTT. Encoded protein: CASSQDLSNQPQHF.

This clonotype was observed many times. The V call is TRBV12-3 or TRBV12-4, the J call TRBJ1-2, with 12 bases aligning to TRBD1. The CDR3 contains 16 residues. Trimming at V came to 7 bases and at J to 4 bases, leaving 10 bases not matched to a gene. The CDR3 nucleotides read TGTGCCAGCATCCAGGGGCCGGGACAGGGGGCCTATGGCTACACCTTC. It encodes CASIQGPGQGAYGYTF.

In regard to this clonotype: A clone one base away is much larger, so this may be a read error. The chain combines TRBV29-1 with TRBJ2-7, with D possibly being TRBD2 (6 bases). The germline V gene encodes CDR1 SQVTM and CDR2 ANQGSEA. This CDR3 has 15 residues. The chain's CDR3 is CSVEGGVGGELFNKF. CDR3 in DNA: TGCAGCGTTGAAGGTGGGGTCGGGGGAGAGCTCTTTAATAAGTTC.

Many counts were recorded for this clonotype. The chain combines TRBV5-8 with TRBJ1-2, with D unresolved. CDR3 length equals 16 residues. Trimming shortened V by 6 bases and J by 8 bases, and 26 bases separated the two germline ends. Germline loops: CDR1 SGHTS, CDR2 YDEGEE. The CDR3 is CASNIIPVRRAEGYTF. The CDR3 bases are TGTGCCAGCAATATTATACCGGTCCGGCGGGCGGAGGGCTACACCTTC.

This clonotype has at least ten counts. V usage is TRBV20-1 and J usage is TRBJ2-3, with 14 positions matching TRBD2. The germline V gene encodes CDR1 DFQATT and CDR2 SNEGSKA (reference sequence). The length of the CDR3 is 14 residues. The V and J ends lost 5 bases and 3 bases, in that order; junction bases with no gene match: 1. The CDR3 protein is CSARTSGRTDTQYF. In DNA form, the CDR3 reads TGCAGTGCTCGGACTAGCGGGAGGACAGATACGCAGTATTTT.

The V gene is TRBV3-1, the J gene TRBJ1-6; D is ambiguous. Germline CDR1 reads LGHDT; CDR2 reads YNNKEL (reference sequence). CDR3 length: 15 amino acids. The germline V and J ends were trimmed by 4 bases and 3 bases, with 10 bases remaining between them. DNA of the CDR3: TGTGCCAGCAGCCCCCCAGCAGGCTATAATTCACCCCTCCACTTT. Protein sequence: CASSPPAGYNSPLHF.

In this sample, this clonotype turned up many times. The V call is TRBV10-3, the J call TRBJ2-3; the match to TRBD2 covers 8 bases. The V segment lost 4 bases and the J segment 2 bases; nucleotides outside the gene matches: 8. Germline values: CDR1 ENHRY, CDR2 SYGVKD. CDR3 size: 16 residues. The CDR3 bases are TGTGCCATCAGTGGTAAGGTTAGCGGGAACACAGATACGCAGTATTTT. Its protein product is CAISGKVSGNTDTQYF.

The table lists this clonotype with many counts. The V and J genes are TRBV12-3 or TRBV12-4 and TRBJ1-1; D is perhaps TRBD1 (5 bases). Trimming removed 5 bases from V and 5 bases from J, with 15 bases in between. CDR3 length: 14 residues. CDR3 residues: CASSRLMGVTEAFF. CDR3 DNA: TGTGCCAGCAGTCGACTCATGGGGGTGACTGAAGCTTTCTTT.

This clonotype was picked up many times. The rearrangement links TRBV6-1 to TRBJ2-1, with unresolved D. Germline-derived CDR1 and CDR2 are MNHNS and SASEGT. The CDR3 spans 14 residues. The ends were cut back, 1 base at V and 8 bases at J, with 12 bases in the middle. The CDR3 here is CASSEGGRPDEQFF. The CDR3 DNA reads as TGTGCCAGCAGTGAAGGCGGACGCCCCGATGAGCAGTTCTTC.

This clonotype has a count of ten or more. CDR3 in amino acids: CSASRGDTEAFF. CDR3 bases: TGCAGTGCTAGTCGGGGAGACACTGAAGCTTTCTTT. V usage is TRBV20-1 and J usage is TRBJ1-1; D gene unclear. The V and J ends lost 3 bases and 3 bases respectively, with 8 bases between them. CDR1 DFQATT and CDR2 SNEGSKA come from the germline V gene (reference sequence). The CDR3 has 12 residues.

In the case of this clonotype: This may be a read error, as it is one base from a much larger clone. This rearrangement joins TRBV4-1 to TRBJ2-3; TRBD2 agrees at 8 bases. Germline CDR1 MGHRA, CDR2 YSYEKL. The length of the CDR3 is 16 residues. Trimming at V came to 8 bases and at J to 4 bases, leaving 14 bases not matched to a gene. For the CDR3, the DNA is TGCGCCAGCGGCGTCCAGGGACTAGGGGATTCAGATACGCAGTATTTT. It translates to CASGVQGLGDSDTQYF.

This clonotype was observed many times. The V and J genes are TRBV5-1 and TRBJ2-3; D remains unclear. V was trimmed by 4 bases and J by 4 bases, leaving 16 bases between them. The CDR3 has 15 amino acids. Germline V lookup: CDR1 SGHRS, CDR2 YFSETQ. CDR3 residues: CASSPYGIPADTQYF. The DNA of the CDR3 is TGCGCCAGCAGCCCATACGGTATCCCCGCAGATACGCAGTATTTT.

The chain uses TRBV10-3 and TRBJ2-3; 10 bases match TRBD2. The ends lost 5 bases at V and 5 bases at J; junction bases unmatched: 10. Germline V lookup: CDR1 ENHRY, CDR2 SYGVKD. The CDR3 runs to 16 residues. The DNA of the CDR3 is TGTGCCATCAGTCGATCCCTAGCGGGAGTTGGAGATACGCAGTATTTT. Its translation is CAISRSLAGVGDTQYF.

The gene calls are TRBV20-1 and TRBJ1-2; D may be TRBD1 (6 bases). V lost 3 bases, J lost 6 bases, and 17 bases lay in between. There are 14 residues in the CDR3. In germline, CDR1 is DFQATT, CDR2 SNEGSKA (reference sequence). The CDR3 here is CSASFAGTKDGYTF. DNA for the CDR3: TGCAGTGCTAGTTTTGCAGGGACAAAGGATGGCTACACCTTC.

This clonotype was seen repeatedly, ten times or more. The gene calls are TRBV4-1 and TRBJ2-6; D unresolved. The CDR3 length is 15 residues. The germline gives CDR1 MGHRA, CDR2 YSYEKL. V was clipped by 1 base and J by 1 base, with 5 bases between them. The CDR3 here is CASSQGLSGANVLTF. The CDR3 DNA reads as TGCGCCAGCAGCCAAGGCCTGTCTGGGGCCAACGTCCTGACTTTC.

This clonotype was picked up many times. This chain links TRBV18 with TRBJ1-2; no reliable D call. The CDR3 runs to 14 residues. The germline V and J ends were trimmed by 4 bases and 4 bases, with 13 bases remaining between them. Germline CDR1 and CDR2: KGHSH and LQKENI. CDR3 sequence reads: CASSLRPTGYGYTF. Here the CDR3 DNA reads TGTGCCAGCTCACTGCGACCGACCGGCTATGGCTACACCTTC.